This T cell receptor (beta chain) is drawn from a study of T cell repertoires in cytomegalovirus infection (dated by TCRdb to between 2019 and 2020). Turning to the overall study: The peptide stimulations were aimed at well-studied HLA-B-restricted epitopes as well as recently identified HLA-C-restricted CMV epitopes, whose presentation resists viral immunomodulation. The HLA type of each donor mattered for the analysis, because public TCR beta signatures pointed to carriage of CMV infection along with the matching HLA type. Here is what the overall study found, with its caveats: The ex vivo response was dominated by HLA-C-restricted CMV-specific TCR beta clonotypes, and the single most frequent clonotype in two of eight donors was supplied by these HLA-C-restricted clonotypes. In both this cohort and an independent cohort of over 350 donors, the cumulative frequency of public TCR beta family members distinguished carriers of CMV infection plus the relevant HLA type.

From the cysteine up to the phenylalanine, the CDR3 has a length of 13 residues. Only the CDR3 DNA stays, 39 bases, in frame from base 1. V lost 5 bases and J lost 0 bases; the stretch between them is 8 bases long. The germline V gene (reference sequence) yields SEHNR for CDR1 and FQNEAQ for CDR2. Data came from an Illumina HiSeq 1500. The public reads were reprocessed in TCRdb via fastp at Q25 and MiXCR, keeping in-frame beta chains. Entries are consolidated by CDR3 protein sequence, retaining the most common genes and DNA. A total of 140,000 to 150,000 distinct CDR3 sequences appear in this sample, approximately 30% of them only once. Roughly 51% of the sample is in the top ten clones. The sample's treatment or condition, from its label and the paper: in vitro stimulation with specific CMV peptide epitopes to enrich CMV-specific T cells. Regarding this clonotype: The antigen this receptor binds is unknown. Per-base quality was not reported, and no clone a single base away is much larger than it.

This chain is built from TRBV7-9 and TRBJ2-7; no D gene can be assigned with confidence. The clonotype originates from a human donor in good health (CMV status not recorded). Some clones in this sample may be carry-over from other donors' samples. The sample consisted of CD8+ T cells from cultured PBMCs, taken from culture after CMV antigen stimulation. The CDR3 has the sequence CASSNRASYEQYF. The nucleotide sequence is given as TGTGCCAGCAGCAACCGGGCCTCCTACGAGCAGTACTTC.